What follows describes a single TCR beta chain. No antigen is known for it. There are 13 residues in the CDR3. Germline assignment: CDR1 SEHNR and CDR2 FQNEAQ (reference sequence). This specimen comes from a study of monozygotic twins with inflammatory bowel disease. Findings of the study overall: Especially with disease activity, IBD patients had fewer clonotypes in common with others than healthy twins did.

Collection yielded approximately 2.7 ml of blood per donor. Every TCR library used roughly 3,800 ng of total RNA. Eight reactions per sample, run separately, yielded cDNA. Reprocessing the 5' RACE reads, TCRdb reports a single entry for every CDR3 protein and omits DNA. The sample has 400,000 to 500,000 distinct CDR3 sequences. The chain recombines TRBV7-9 with TRBJ2-7; the D call from TCRdb, TRBD2, cannot be confirmed without DNA. The sequenced sample consisted of blood. The source is a human donor with ulcerative colitis or Crohn's disease, or a healthy co-twin of an affected twin (not recorded which). CDR3 sequence reads: CASSRDSLGEQYF.